Listed here is a single T cell receptor (beta chain). Its antigen is not identified. Assay used: immunoSEQ multiplex PCR; TCRdb lists only in-frame clones, some missing. The sample includes 15,000 to 20,000 clones, around 82% of them seen just once. V dropped 4 bases and J dropped 3 bases, with 8 bases sitting between them. In germline, CDR1 is SGHNT, CDR2 YYREEE (reference sequence). This CDR3 comprises 13 residues. This record belongs to a study of tumor-infiltrating lymphocytes in localized non-small cell lung cancer. Study background: From each patient, both tumor and uninvolved lung, non-adjacent to tumor, were sampled. Findings and caveats of the study: Different pieces of the same tissue went to different assays, confounding technical variation with intratumor heterogeneity. TCR sequencing covered a subset of patients with enough tissue. T-cell fraction did not differ between immunotypes IM1 and IM2.

The source is a human donor with non-small cell lung cancer. What was sequenced was uninvolved lung tissue not adjacent to the tumor. This chain connects TRBV5-4 to TRBJ2-1, with a possible D match to TRBD2 (5 bases). The CDR3 DNA reads as TGTGCCAGCAGCCCTACTAGCTACAATGAGCAGTTCTTC. Translated, it gives CASSPTSYNEQFF.